Only a few counts were recorded for the clone carrying this T cell receptor beta chain. Its matching antigen is unknown. CDR3 length: 12 amino acids. These data originate in a study of beta chain features in type 1 diabetes. Expressed TCRB transcripts were sequenced, since all the RNA that had been isolated was reverse transcribed. TCRdb keeps only in-frame clones here, not all; method: immunoSEQ multiplex PCR. The sample lists hundreds of thousands of clones, around an eighth occurring once. Study outcomes and limitations: Within each of all four CD4+ subsets, Type 1 diabetes patients had TCRB CDR3s that were moderately but significantly shorter.

The source material was naive CD4+ T cells from blood. The receptor comes from a man aged 18 to 29 with type 1 diabetes. This chain links TRBV21-1 with TRBJ1-2. TRBV21-1 is recorded as a pseudogene. CDR3 amino acids: CASAQGGAGYTF. In DNA form, the CDR3 reads TGTGCCAGCGCCCAGGGGGGGGCTGGCTACACCTTC.